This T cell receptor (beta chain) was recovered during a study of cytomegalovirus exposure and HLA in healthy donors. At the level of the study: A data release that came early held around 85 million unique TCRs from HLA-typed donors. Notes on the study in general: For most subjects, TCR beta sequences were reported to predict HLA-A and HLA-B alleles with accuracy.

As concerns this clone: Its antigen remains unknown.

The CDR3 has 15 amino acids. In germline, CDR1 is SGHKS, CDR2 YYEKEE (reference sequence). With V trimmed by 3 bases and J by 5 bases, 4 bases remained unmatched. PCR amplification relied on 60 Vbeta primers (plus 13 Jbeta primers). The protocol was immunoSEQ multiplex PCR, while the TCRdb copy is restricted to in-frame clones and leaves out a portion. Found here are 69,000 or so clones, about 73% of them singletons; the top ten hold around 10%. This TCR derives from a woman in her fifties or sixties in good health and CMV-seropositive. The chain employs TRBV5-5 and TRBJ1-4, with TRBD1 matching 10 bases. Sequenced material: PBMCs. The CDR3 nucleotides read TGTGCCAGCAGCTCCACGGACAGGGGGAATGAAAAACTGTTTTTT. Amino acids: CASSSTDRGNEKLFF.